The 27 T cell receptor beta chains reported below all come from one sample, sequenced in a study of shared clonotypes between healthy human individuals. Terminally differentiated effector memory CD45RA+ cells were left out of the naive CD8 fraction, which was CD45RO-negative and positively selected for CCR7. Libraries were prepared by immunoSEQ multiplex PCR; TCRdb keeps only in-frame clonotypes and omits some of them. Of millions of clones listed, about 95% are singletons. Sequenced material: naive CD8+ T cells sorted from blood. These receptors all stem from a man between 18 and 29 years old in good health.

This sequence joins TRBV4-3 and TRBJ1-5; 8 positions agree with TRBD1. J was trimmed by 1 base and V by 1 base; bases with no gene match: 12. The CDR3 sequence is 19 residues long. Germline lookup yields CDR1 LGHNA and CDR2 YSLEER. The CDR3, as DNA: TGCGCCAGCAGCCAAGGCGTCGGGACAGGCTTTGAGAGCAATCAGCCCCAGCATTTT. Translated: CASSQGVGTGFESNQPQHF.

The chain uses TRBV5-6 and TRBJ2-7; the D gene is possibly TRBD2 (5 bases). CDR3 length: 13 residues. The germline V gene encodes CDR1 SGHDT and CDR2 YYEEEE. The V and J ends lost 4 bases and 6 bases respectively, with 14 bases between them. The CDR3 DNA sequence: TGTGCCAGCAGCAAGGGAGCTGGGATCGAGCAGTACTTC. Protein product: CASSKGAGIEQYF.

This clone was observed once. This chain uses TRBV7-2 with TRBJ2-1; 11 bases map to TRBD2. This CDR3 spans 16 amino acids. Germline V gene data show CDR1 as SGHTA and CDR2 as FQGNSA. J lost 9 bases, V lost 5 bases, and 12 bases had no gene match. CDR3 nucleotides: TGTGCCAGCAGCGCCGGGACTAGCGGCGGTGAGAGTGAGCAGTTCTTC. This codes for CASSAGTSGGESEQFF. Full variable domain (remainder filled in from reference TRBV7-2 and TRBJ2-1): GAGVSQSPSNKVTEKGKDVELRCDPISGHTALYWYRQSLGQGLEFLIYFQGNSAPDKSGLPSDRFSAERTGGSVSTLTIQRTQQEDSAVYLCASSAGTSGGESEQFFGPGTRLTVL.

This chain joins TRBV21-1 and TRBJ1-5; the table's D call TRBD1 went unverified against the DNA. TRBV21-1 is deemed a pseudogene. The CDR3 extends over 17 amino acids. The CDR3 DNA sequence: TGTGCCAGCAGCCCCCGGGACAGGGGGCATAGCAATCAGCCCCAGCATTTT. It is translated as CASSPRDRGHSNQPQHF.

Concerning this clone: Different DNA sequences within this sample yield the same CDR3. The rearrangement links TRBV6-5 to TRBJ2-2; 7 bases line up with TRBD2. This CDR3 has 14 residues. V was clipped by 5 bases and J by 0 bases; unmatched bases: 0. In germline, CDR1 is MNHEY, CDR2 SVGAGI. This CDR3 reads CASSSGTNTGELFF. The CDR3 coding sequence is TGTGCCAGCAGTAGCGGGACGAACACCGGGGAGCTGTTTTTT.

The chain uses TRBV28 and TRBJ2-7; possibly TRBD1 for D (6 bases). Trimming removed 6 bases at V and 2 bases at J, with 11 bases between. The germline CDR1 and CDR2 sequences are MDHEN and SYDVKM. The CDR3 has 13 residues. Written as DNA, the CDR3 is TGTGCCAGCAGCTCCACAGGGACCTACGAGCAGTACTTC. Protein product: CASSSTGTYEQYF.

This clone was seen once. The chain employs TRBV4-3 and TRBJ2-7; the match to TRBD2 covers 7 bases. CDR1 is LGHNA, CDR2 YSLEER, per germline. The trim removed 1 base at V and 3 bases at J, leaving 6 bases unmatched. The length of the CDR3 is 15 residues. CDR3 region: CASSQVLAEGYEQYF. The CDR3 DNA sequence: TGCGCCAGCAGCCAAGTCCTAGCGGAGGGCTACGAGCAGTACTTC.

Turning to this clone: This same CDR3 is encoded by further DNA sequences in the sample. The V call is TRBV30, the J call TRBJ2-7; D is unclear. Germline CDR1 is GTSNPN and CDR2 is SVGIG (reference sequence). The CDR3 is 12 residues long. V was clipped by 0 bases and J by 4 bases, with 7 bases between them. For the CDR3, the DNA is TGTGCCTGGAGTGTATCCCCTTACGAGCAGTACTTC. It is translated as CAWSVSPYEQYF. Based on the CDR3 plus reference TRBV30 and TRBJ2-7, the full variable domain is SQTIHQWPATLVQPVGSPLSLECTVEGTSNPNLYWYRQAAGRGLQLLFYSVGIGQISSEVPQNLSASRPQDRQFILSSKKLLLSDSGFYLCAWSVSPYEQYFGPGTRLTVT.

This CDR3 reads CASSLPPTSSTDTQYF. In DNA, the CDR3 is TGCGCCAGCAGCCTTCCCCCGACCTCTAGCACAGATACGCAGTATTTT. V and J are TRBV4-1 and TRBJ2-3, with no clear D. V gave up 4 bases and J gave up 0 bases, with 14 bases separating them. Germline values: CDR1 MGHRA, CDR2 YSYEKL. This CDR3 has 16 residues.

The count of this clone is one. The rearrangement uses TRBV6-1 and TRBJ1-4; D is unresolved. V gave up 8 bases and J gave up 4 bases, with 8 bases separating them. The CDR3 is 12 amino acids. Germline CDR1 MNHNS, CDR2 SASEGT. The CDR3 coding sequence is TGTGCCAGCGGAGCCTATAATGAAAAACTGTTTTTT. Protein: CASGAYNEKLFF.

In its sample, this clone was seen a few times. The chain has TRBV7-9 and TRBJ1-5, with D perhaps TRBD1 (6 bases). The CDR3 extends over 15 amino acids. Germline CDR1 is SEHNR and CDR2 is FQNEAQ (reference sequence). The germline V and J ends were trimmed by 6 bases and 2 bases, with 14 bases remaining between them. CDR3 nucleotide sequence: TGTGCCAGCAGTCCAGGGGCGTCGGGCAATCAGCCCCAGCATTTT. Encoded protein: CASSPGASGNQPQHF.

V and J are TRBV7-9 and TRBJ2-1; D is unresolved. Deletions cut 1 base from V and 6 bases from J, with 10 bases between. Germline assignment: CDR1 SEHNR and CDR2 FQNEAQ (reference sequence). The CDR3 is 14 residues long. For the CDR3, the DNA is TGTGCCAGCAGCTTAGGAAACCAACCCAATGAGCAGTTCTTC. This translates into CASSLGNQPNEQFF.

The rearrangement uses TRBV11-2 and TRBJ1-1; D unresolved. The V end lost 1 base, the J end lost 3 bases, and 12 bases lay between the germline ends. This CDR3 has 15 amino acids. Germline CDR1 SGHAT, CDR2 FQNNGV. This CDR3 reads CASSLVGGPYTEAFF. For the CDR3, the DNA is TGTGCCAGCAGCTTAGTTGGAGGGCCCTACACTGAAGCTTTCTTT.

The chain carries TRBV5-1 and TRBJ2-5, with 16 bases lining up with TRBD2. The trim removed 6 bases at V and 5 bases at J, leaving 10 bases unmatched. The CDR3 sequence is 17 residues long. Germline assignment: CDR1 SGHRS and CDR2 YFSETQ. The CDR3 sequence: CASTSGGLAGGIETQYF. The CDR3 DNA sequence: TGCGCCAGCACTTCGGGGGGACTAGCGGGAGGGATCGAGACCCAGTACTTC.

This sequence joins TRBV4-1 and TRBJ1-6, with D possibly matching TRBD1 (5 bases). The germline gives CDR1 MGHRA, CDR2 YSYEKL. With 5 bases removed from V and 8 bases from J, the gap between germline ends came to 16 bases. CDR3 length: 15 amino acids. The CDR3 DNA reads TGCGCCAGCAGCTACCAGCCGGGGGGGGATTCACCCCTCCACTTT. Translating it yields CASSYQPGGDSPLHF.

The rearrangement links TRBV28 to TRBJ2-1; D is ambiguous. The germline V gene has CDR1 MDHEN and CDR2 SYDVKM. This CDR3 is 15 amino acids long. V lost 4 bases to trimming and J lost 6 bases, with 16 bases between them. CDR3 in DNA: TGTGCCAGCAGTTCAGTTTTCTTTATGGTCAATGAGCAGTTCTTC. Translating it yields CASSSVFFMVNEQFF.

The chain is built from TRBV28 and TRBJ2-7, with a weak D call TRBD1 (5 bases). Germline V lookup: CDR1 MDHEN, CDR2 SYDVKM. The CDR3 loop spans 14 amino acids. V lost 2 bases and J 7 bases, leaving 15 bases between the germline ends. As DNA, the CDR3 is TGTGCCAGCAGTTTAGGACACCTGGTAGGGGAGCAGTACTTC. It translates to CASSLGHLVGEQYF.

V and J are TRBV18 and TRBJ2-7, with 8 bases aligning to TRBD1. Germline CDR1 and CDR2: KGHSH and LQKENI. The V segment lost 0 bases and the J segment 5 bases; nucleotides outside the gene matches: 15. The CDR3 consists of 18 residues. CDR3 region: CASSPPIPTGDSSHEQYF. The CDR3 DNA sequence: TGTGCCAGCTCACCACCGATTCCGACAGGGGATTCGTCCCACGAGCAGTACTTC.

This clone was seen just once. The chain employs TRBV28 and TRBJ1-1; 10 bases agree with TRBD1. The CDR3 covers 15 residues. Germline V gives CDR1 MDHEN, CDR2 SYDVKM. J was trimmed by 10 bases and V by 2 bases; bases with no gene match: 10. The CDR3 DNA sequence: TGTGCCAGCAGTTTAGGGGCCGGGACAGGGGATATAGCTTTCTTT. This translates into CASSLGAGTGDIAFF. The full variable domain, rest sourced from reference TRBV28 and TRBJ1-1, is DVKVTQSSRYLVKRTGEKVFLECVQDMDHENMFWYRQDPGLGLRLIYFSYDVKMKEKGDIPEGYSVSREKKERFSLILESASTNQTSMYLCASSLGAGTGDIAFFGQGTRLTVV.

This chain connects TRBV4-3 to TRBJ2-1, with D maybe TRBD2 (6 bases). The V end was cut by 4 bases, the J end by 4 bases, with 20 bases between. The CDR3 is 17 amino acids. Looked up from germline, CDR1 is LGHNA and CDR2 is YSLEER. This CDR3 is CASSPYNPGEGYNEQFF. The CDR3, as DNA: TGCGCCAGCAGCCCATACAACCCGGGAGAAGGATACAATGAGCAGTTCTTC.

As to this clone: The sample holds other DNA sequences that translate to the same CDR3. The chain recombines TRBV7-9 with TRBJ2-5; D possibly uses TRBD1 or TRBD2 (5 bases each). There are 13 residues in the CDR3. In germline, CDR1 is SEHNR, CDR2 FQNEAQ (reference sequence). V gave up 3 bases and J gave up 4 bases, with 9 bases separating them. CDR3: CASSLAGTETQYF. The CDR3 DNA follows: TGTGCCAGCAGCTTGGCAGGGACAGAGACCCAGTACTTC. Looking up the rest from reference TRBV7-9 and TRBJ2-5 gives the full variable domain: DTGVSQNPRHKITKRGQNVTFRCDPISEHNRLYWYRQTLGQGPEFLTYFQNEAQLEKSRLLSDRFSAERPKGSFSTLEIQRTEQGDSAMYLCASSLAGTETQYFGPGTRLLVL.

This clone was seen a single time. The chain combines TRBV19 with TRBJ1-1, with D tentatively TRBD1 (5 bases). V was pared by 10 bases and J by 3 bases, with 15 bases between. This CDR3 spans 13 amino acids. Germline values: CDR1 LNHDA, CDR2 SQIVND (reference sequence). CDR3 nucleotide sequence: TGTGCCACCAATATATGGGGCGACACTGAAGCTTTCTTT. It translates to CATNIWGDTEAFF.

The genes are TRBV5-4 and TRBJ2-7; the match to TRBD2 covers 9 bases. Germline CDR1 is SGHNT and CDR2 is YYREEE (reference sequence). Germline trimming cut 0 bases from V and 2 bases from J; bases unmatched to any gene: 3. This CDR3 spans 15 amino acids. In DNA form, the CDR3 reads TGTGCCAGCAGCTTGGACGGCGGGAGGGCCTACGAGCAGTACTTC. It encodes CASSLDGGRAYEQYF.

This sequence joins TRBV6-5 and TRBJ2-6; the D gene is possibly TRBD1 (6 bases). The germline gives CDR1 MNHEY, CDR2 SVGAGI. The V gene lost 5 bases and the J gene lost 4 bases, with 12 bases spanning the gap. The CDR3 is made up of 15 amino acids. CDR3 region: CASSIQGVGANVLTF. The CDR3, as DNA: TGTGCCAGCAGTATACAGGGTGTCGGGGCCAACGTCCTGACTTTC.

V gene TRBV4-3 combines with J gene TRBJ1-1; D unresolved. Germline-derived CDR1 and CDR2 are LGHNA and YSLEER. This CDR3 contains 14 residues. Trimming cost V 1 base and J 6 bases, with 12 bases left between them. The CDR3 nucleotides are TGCGCCAGCAGCCAAGCCAACGGGCTAGCTGAAGCTTTCTTT. Its protein is CASSQANGLAEAFF.

V is TRBV13 and J is TRBJ2-3, with 9 positions matching TRBD2. The CDR3 extends over 16 amino acids. From germline, CDR1 is PRHDT and CDR2 FYEKMQ (reference sequence). V was clipped by 5 bases and J by 3 bases; unmatched bases: 9. The CDR3 sequence is CASSMTGTSITDTQYF. CDR3 coding DNA: TGTGCCAGCAGCATGACCGGGACTAGCATAACAGATACGCAGTATTTT.

V gene TRBV7-2 combines with J gene TRBJ2-7; unclear D gene. This CDR3 is 14 amino acids long. V shed 0 bases and J shed 4 bases, with 10 bases lying between them. Germline CDR1 is SGHTA and CDR2 is FQGNSA. The CDR3 is CASSLAIEHYEQYF. The CDR3, as DNA: TGTGCCAGCAGCTTAGCGATTGAACATTACGAGCAGTACTTC. Using reference TRBV7-2 and TRBJ2-7 for the parts outside the CDR3, the full variable domain is GAGVSQSPSNKVTEKGKDVELRCDPISGHTALYWYRQSLGQGLEFLIYFQGNSAPDKSGLPSDRFSAERTGGSVSTLTIQRTQQEDSAVYLCASSLAIEHYEQYFGPGTRLTVT.